The present TCR beta chain was sequenced within a study of cytotoxic CD8 clonotypes in ibrutinib-treated CLL. Overall study context: Of a cohort that held 11 relapsed/refractory and around 15 treatment-naive patients, around 18 were IGHV unmutated. Study-wide points: Clonality rose at ibrutinib response, held steady in sustained remission, and fell toward baseline at progression. Baseline clonality exceeded age-matched healthy donors and tracked circulating CD8+ T-cell counts.

V lost 5 bases to trimming and J lost 3 bases, with 14 bases between them. This CDR3 has 15 residues. Germline loops: CDR1 MDHEN, CDR2 SYDVKM. Generated by immunoSEQ multiplex PCR, the TCRdb table keeps only in-frame clones and is missing some. This table has 300,000 or so clones, 67% appearing once. Concerning this clone itself: Its antigen remains unknown.

The material sequenced was PBMCs, taken after 36 months of ibrutinib treatment. The sequence derives from a human donor with chronic lymphocytic leukemia. V is TRBV28 and J is TRBJ2-1, with no clear D. The CDR3 DNA sequence: TGTGCCAGCAGTGCCCAGCGCGCGCACTACAATGAGCAGTTCTTC. This sequence encodes CASSAQRAHYNEQFF.